A single T cell receptor (beta chain) is shown here with its context. As yet, its antigen is unknown. The data originate from a study of T cell repertoires in cytomegalovirus infection. Study information: Public TCR beta signature analysis indicated the presence of both CMV infection and matching HLA type. Overall study results and limits: The response measured ex vivo was dominated by TCR beta clonotypes (HLA-C-restricted and CMV-specific).

TCRdb re-called the reads with MiXCR, one entry per CDR3 protein. Of 630,000 or so distinct CDR3 sequences in the sample, 24% were seen once. This CDR3 region has 16 residues. Germline CDR1 MDHEN, CDR2 SYDVKM. V lost 8 bases and J lost 1, with 20 bases in between. The chain couples TRBV28 to TRBJ2-5; D might be TRBD1 or TRBD2, each matching 6 bases. The sample comprised CD8+ T cells from PBMCs. The clonotype was recovered from a human donor in good health (CMV status not recorded). Some clones in this sample may be carry-over from other donors' samples. The CDR3 protein is CASGVHEEGGQETQYF. The DNA for the CDR3 is TGTGCCAGCGGGGTACACGAAGAGGGGGGCCAAGAGACCCAGTACTTC. The full variable domain, its missing parts supplied by reference TRBV28 and TRBJ2-5, is DVKVTQSSRYLVKRTGEKVFLECVQDMDHENMFWYRQDPGLGLRLIYFSYDVKMKEKGDIPEGYSVSREKKERFSLILESASTNQTSMYLCASGVHEEGGQETQYFGPGTRLLVL.